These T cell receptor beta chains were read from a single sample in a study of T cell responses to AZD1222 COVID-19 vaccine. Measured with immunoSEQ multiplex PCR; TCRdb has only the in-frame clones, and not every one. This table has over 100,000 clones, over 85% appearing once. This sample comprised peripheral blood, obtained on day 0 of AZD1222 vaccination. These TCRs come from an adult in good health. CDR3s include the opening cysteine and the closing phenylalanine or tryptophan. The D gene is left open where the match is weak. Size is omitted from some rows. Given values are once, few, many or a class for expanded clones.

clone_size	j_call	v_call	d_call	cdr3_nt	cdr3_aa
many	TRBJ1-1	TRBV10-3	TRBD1	TGTGCCATCAGTTCCCAGGGGGTGAACACTGAAGCTTTCTTT	CAISSQGVNTEAFF
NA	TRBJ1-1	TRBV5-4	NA	TGTGCCAGCAGCGAGGGAGACGTGAACACTGAAGCTTTCTTT	CASSEGDVNTEAFF
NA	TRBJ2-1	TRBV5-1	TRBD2	TGCGCCAGCAGCTTAATACCTAGCGGGAGTTACTCGGACAATGAGCAGTTCTTC	CASSLIPSGSYSDNEQFF
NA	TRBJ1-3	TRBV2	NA	TGTGCCAGCACGCCAGCGGCGGCTGGAAACACCATATATTTT	CASTPAAAGNTIYF
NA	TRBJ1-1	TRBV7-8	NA	TGTGCCAGCAGAACTCCCACGGGTGTCAACACTGAAGCTTTCTTT	CASRTPTGVNTEAFF
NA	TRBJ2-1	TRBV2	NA	TGTGCCAGCAGTAAGGTGAAGGGGACCTACAATGAGCAGTTCTTC	CASSKVKGTYNEQFF
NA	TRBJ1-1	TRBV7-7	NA	TGTGCTAGCAGCTTAGGCACGAACACTGAAGCTTTCTTT	CASSLGTNTEAFF
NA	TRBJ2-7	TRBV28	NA	TGTGCCAGCAGCCTAACCGCCGCCGGGACTCCGTTTTCTCCCTACGAGCAGTACTTC	CASSLTAAGTPFSPYEQYF
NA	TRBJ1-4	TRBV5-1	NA	TGCGCCAGCAGCCCGGGCGAAAAACTGTTTTTT	CASSPGEKLFF
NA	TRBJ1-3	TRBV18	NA	TGTGCCAGCTCACCACGCGGGGAACCTGGAAACACCATATATTTT	CASSPRGEPGNTIYF
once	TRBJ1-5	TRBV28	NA	TGTGCCAGCACCGCTGACAGTTATCAGCCCCAGCATTTT	CASTADSYQPQHF
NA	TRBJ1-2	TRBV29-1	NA	TGCAGCGTCCGGGGAGGCTATGGCTACACCTTC	CSVRGGYGYTF
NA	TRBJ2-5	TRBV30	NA	TGTGCCTGGAGTGTGCGGTTACAAGAGACCCAGTACTTC	CAWSVRLQETQYF
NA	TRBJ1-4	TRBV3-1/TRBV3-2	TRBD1	TGTGCCAGCAGCCACAAGACAGGGCGCGTCGAAAAACTGTTTTTT	CASSHKTGRVEKLFF